This TCR beta chain was captured in a study of identical twins. TCRdb reprocessed the 5' RACE reads via MiXCR and lists one record per CDR3 protein. The sample lists about 520,000 distinct CDR3 sequences, around 20% occurring once. V lost 8 bases and J 1 base, leaving 16 bases between the germline ends. This CDR3 is 14 amino acids long. Germline lookup yields CDR1 SQVTM and CDR2 ANQGSEA. This same sample was also taken into another study, of T cells expressing NK-cell markers.

The sequence derives from a woman between 18 and 30 years old in good health. Sequencing was done on a sample of CD4+ T cells sorted from blood. The chain is built from TRBV29-1 and TRBJ2-3; the D gene could be TRBD1 or TRBD2 (5 bases each). The CDR3 bases are TGCAGCCACGGGACCAAACTTCGCACAGATACGCAGTATTTT. This codes for CSHGTKLRTDTQYF.